This T cell receptor beta chain is from a study of T cell changes during pregnancy in multiple sclerosis. The ends lost 6 bases at V and 7 bases at J; junction bases unmatched: 15. Looked up from germline, CDR1 is SNHLY and CDR2 is FYNNEI. This CDR3 contains 16 residues. The method was immunoSEQ multiplex PCR; TCRdb's version includes in-frame clones alone and lacks a portion of them. The sample consists of roughly 93,000 clones, roughly 90% of them appearing once. The receptor was derived from a female donor with multiple sclerosis, enrolled in a pregnancy study. This specimen was peripheral blood, taken before pregnancy. The chain has TRBV2 and TRBJ1-2, with 9 positions matching TRBD1. CDR3: CASSTTGGAGWLGYTF. The CDR3 DNA sequence: TGTGCCAGCAGCACCACAGGGGGCGCGGGATGGCTTGGCTACACCTTC.